Sequencing of this TCR beta chain was carried out in a study of blood T cell repertoires in COVID-19. For the study at large: The cDNA or gDNA used as material had been derived from T cells, B-cell-depleted T cells, or PBMCs.

In the original workflow: Amplified reference gene primers provided the basis for estimating nucleated cell counts. Measured with immunoSEQ multiplex PCR; TCRdb has only the in-frame clones, and not every one. The V and J calls and the clone size are those of that table, but D and trimming were determined from the DNA. The repertoire holds 35,000 to 45,000 clones, 85% seen once, with 8.5% to 10% in the top ten. This clonotype was sampled from a human donor in a cohort sampled during active COVID-19. The source material was peripheral blood.

The CDR3 DNA follows: TGTGCCAGCAGCTTATGGGGCGTAGACCGTCCCACCGGGGAGCTGTTTTTT. Translating it yields CASSLWGVDRPTGELFF. This chain uses TRBV7-9 with TRBJ2-2, with TRBD1 as a possible D gene (5 bases). Germline V gene sequence: CDR1 SEHNR, CDR2 FQNEAQ (reference sequence). This CDR3 has 17 amino acids. Trimming cost V 2 bases and J 4 bases, with 17 bases left between them.